This T cell receptor beta chain comes out of a study of shared clonotypes between healthy human individuals. CDR3 length: 13 residues. Trimming pared 5 bases from V and 5 bases from J, leaving 12 bases between. Germline lookup yields CDR1 LNHNV and CDR2 YYDKDF (reference sequence). This clone was counted between two and nine times. The identical CDR3 is also encoded by other nucleotide sequences in the sample. Profiled with immunoSEQ multiplex PCR; TCRdb holds only in-frame clones, not every one. The sample lists millions of clones; 80% to 95% were seen once. The TCR comes from a man between 18 and 29 years old in good health. Some clones in this sample may be carry-over from other donors' samples. Sequenced: naive CD4+ T cells from PBMCs. Subset described: CD45RA+ positively selected. V is TRBV15 and J is TRBJ2-5; D may be TRBD2 (5 bases). CDR3 sequence reads: CATSRGGEETQYF. The CDR3 coding sequence is TGTGCCACCAGCCGTGGAGGAGAGGAGACCCAGTACTTC.